This paragraph covers one TCR beta chain sequence. Germline lookup yields CDR1 GTSNPN and CDR2 SVGIG (reference sequence). V gave up 1 base and J gave up 4 bases, with 10 bases separating them. The CDR3 is made up of 13 amino acids. As handled by the study authors: It was from reference gene primer amplification that nucleated cell counts were estimated. Assay used: immunoSEQ multiplex PCR; TCRdb lists only in-frame clones, some missing. The V and J calls and clone size are taken from that table; D and trimming were inferred from the DNA. The sample shows about 310,000 clones, around 90% of them seen only once. This entry belongs to a study of blood T cell repertoires in COVID-19. Overall study context: Acute-phase and convalescent COVID-19 samples originated in the United States, Italy and Spain. The analysed material was cDNA or gDNA that came from T cells, B-cell-depleted T cells, or PBMCs.

The clonotype comes from a man aged 50 or older with active or convalescent COVID-19. The chain has TRBV30 and TRBJ1-2; no clear D gene. Sample: peripheral blood. CDR3 amino acids: CAWSAGLSYGYTF. The CDR3 DNA reads as TGTGCCTGGAGTGCCGGACTCAGCTATGGCTACACCTTC.